The clone carrying this T cell receptor (beta chain) has more than one count but fewer than ten. Antigen specificity is unknown. Each cDNA held unique molecular identifiers, and template switching gave it a universal primer site. MiXCR, run by TCRdb on the 5' RACE reads, gives a single entry per CDR3 protein. The sample contains 250,000 or so distinct CDR3 sequences, approximately 6.8% of which appear only once. This sample was included in a study of identical twins. The study, taken as a whole, reports: Excess twin sharing in beta out-of-frame sequences was weaker.

The CDR3 length is 15 residues. Germline assignment: CDR1 LGHNA and CDR2 YNFKEQ. Trimming removed 0 bases at V and 5 bases at J, with 12 bases between. The donor group consisted entirely of healthy Caucasians. This sample also appeared in a second study, on yellow fever vaccine responses in identical twins.

The sequence came from a woman aged 18-29 years in good health. The chain carries TRBV4-2 and TRBJ2-3, with a tentative D call TRBD2 (5 bases). Specimen: CD8+ T cells sorted from blood. CDR3 in DNA: TGTGCCAGCAGCCAAGAGGGAAGTGAGGGAGATACGCAGTATTTT. Protein product: CASSQEGSEGDTQYF.